Included here is one T cell receptor (beta chain) sequence, with context. Produced via immunoSEQ multiplex PCR; TCRdb's table is partial and in-frame only. The sample has just over 650,000 clones; about 87% are singletons. The CDR3 covers 19 residues. CDR1 and CDR2 from the germline V gene are SGDLS and YYNGEE. The junction had 7 bases not matched to a gene; V was cut back by 0 bases and J by 0 bases. This sample is drawn from a study of blood T cell repertoires in COVID-19. Looking at the study overall: Both acute and convalescent COVID-19 samples were obtained from the United States, Italy and Spain.

The sequenced sample consisted of peripheral blood. This clonotype was obtained from a woman between 18 and 30 years old with acute or convalescent COVID-19. The chain employs TRBV9 and TRBJ2-6, with 9 bases matching TRBD2. The CDR3 is CASSVGVLAGSSGANVLTF. CDR3 nucleotide sequence: TGTGCCAGCAGCGTAGGTGTGCTAGCGGGGAGCTCTGGGGCCAACGTCCTGACTTTC. The whole variable domain, remainder taken from reference TRBV9 and TRBJ2-6, is DSGVTQTPKHLITATGQRVTLRCSPRSGDLSVYWYQQSLDQGLQFLIQYYNGEERAKGNILERFSAQQFPDLHSELNLSSLELGDSALYFCASSVGVLAGSSGANVLTFGAGSRLTVL.